This T cell receptor beta chain originates from a study of control samples from healthy donors and cancer patients. Germline CDR1 reads SGHRS; CDR2 reads YFSETQ. Trimming left V 4 bases short and J 3 bases short, with 16 bases between. The CDR3 length is 15 residues. This clone has only a few counts. Assay used: immunoSEQ multiplex PCR; TCRdb lists only in-frame clones, some missing. The table lists 15,000 to 17,000 clones, about 90% of them singletons. The sample taken for sequencing was PBMCs. The chain joins TRBV5-1 to TRBJ1-1, with D perhaps TRBD1 (5 bases). The source is a woman in her sixties or seventies with colorectal cancer. CDR3 region: CASSPSGNGDTEAFF. Written as DNA, the CDR3 is TGCGCCAGCAGCCCCTCAGGGAACGGGGACACTGAAGCTTTCTTT. Using reference TRBV5-1 and TRBJ1-1 for the parts outside the CDR3, the full variable domain is KAGVTQTPRYLIKTRGQQVTLSCSPISGHRSVSWYQQTPGQGLQFLFEYFSETQRNKGNFPGRFSGRQFSNSRSEMNVSTLELGDSALYLCASSPSGNGDTEAFFGQGTRLTVV.